This TCR beta chain is from a study of STAT5B mutations in CD4+ large granular lymphocyte leukemia. Sequencing used immunoSEQ multiplex PCR; TCRdb keeps in-frame clones, though not all of them. The sample lists tens of thousands of clones; 75% to 85% were seen once. Control samples were healthy donors' buffy coats. General study results and limits: Patient CD4-sorted repertoires stayed more clonal than healthy ones after leukemic-clone removal.

Of note for this clone: Its antigen is currently unknown.

This receptor was taken from a human donor in good health. Sequencing was done on a sample of CD4+ T cells from blood buffy coats.

The CDR3 DNA sequence: TGTGCCAGCAGCTTTTCGGGAGGGCTCCAAGAGACCCAGTACTTC. It encodes CASSFSGGLQETQYF. The chain carries TRBV7-8 and TRBJ2-5, with 8 bases identical to TRBD2. V lost 3 bases and J lost 1; bases outside the gene matches: 4. The CDR3 sequence is 15 residues long. CDR1 is SGHVS and CDR2 is FQNEAQ in the germline V gene.